A selection of T cell receptor beta chains follows, all from one sample in a study of blood T cell repertoires in COVID-19. The table came from immunoSEQ multiplex PCR; TCRdb's copy has only in-frame clones and leaves some out. The sample lists 300,000 to 400,000 clones, about nine tenths occurring once. Sequencing was done on a sample of PBMCs or T cells enriched from blood (not recorded which). The source of these receptors is a man in his sixties who had recovered from COVID-19. CDR3s include the opening cysteine and the closing phenylalanine or tryptophan. A D gene is named only where the DNA matches it firmly. A row's size may be missing; if present it is once, few, many or a size class.

- | TRBJ1-5 | - | TRBV28 | CASIRGGDQPQHF | TGTGCCAGCATTCGGGGAGGTGATCAGCCCCAGCATTTT
- | TRBJ1-5 | - | TRBV18 | CASSPGPSGGNQPQHF | TGTGCCAGCTCACCAGGGCCTTCAGGGGGCAATCAGCCCCAGCATTTT
few | TRBJ2-2 | TRBD2 | TRBV7-2 | CASSLGSGTNTGELFF | TGTGCCAGCAGTTTAGGGAGCGGGACGAACACCGGGGAGCTGTTTTTT
- | TRBJ1-3 | TRBD1 | TRBV5-6 | CASSWVTRGHSSGNTIYF | TGTGCCAGCAGCTGGGTTACGAGGGGGCATAGCTCTGGAAACACCATATATTTT
- | TRBJ1-1 | TRBD1 | TRBV28 | CASSFLLQGRAFF | TGTGCCAGCAGTTTCCTTTTACAGGGGCGAGCTTTCTTT
- | TRBJ1-1 | - | TRBV21-1 | CASDAFTGSRSTEAFF | TGTGCCAGCGACGCCTTCACAGGGTCGAGGAGCACTGAAGCTTTCTTT
- | TRBJ2-2 | TRBD2 | TRBV28 | CASRRTSGSTGELFF | TGTGCCAGCAGACGGACTAGCGGGAGCACCGGGGAGCTGTTTTTT
- | TRBJ2-3 | TRBD2 | TRBV3-1/TRBV3-2 | CASSQEGLAGDTQYF | TGTGCCAGCAGCCAAGAGGGACTAGCAGGGGATACGCAGTATTTT
once | TRBJ2-1 | TRBD1 | TRBV7-2 | CASSLNPGQGYEQFF | TGTGCCAGCAGCCTCAACCCGGGACAGGGGTATGAGCAGTTCTTC
- | TRBJ2-3 | - | TRBV5-8 | CASSSQGDPLTDTQYF | TGTGCCAGCAGCTCCCAAGGGGATCCCCTCACAGATACGCAGTATTTT
- | TRBJ1-2 | - | TRBV6-5 | CASSPDRGYGYTF | TGTGCCAGCAGTCCGGATCGGGGCTATGGCTACACCTTC
- | TRBJ1-1 | - | TRBV3-1/TRBV3-2 | CASSPGPGGTEAFF | TGTGCCAGCAGCCCTGGTCCGGGGGGGACTGAAGCTTTCTTT
- | TRBJ2-1 | - | TRBV2 | CASNRDLDNEQFF | TGTGCCAGCAACCGGGACTTGGACAATGAGCAGTTCTTC
- | TRBJ2-7 | TRBD1 | TRBV5-1 | CASSENPDRVIYEQYF | TGCGCCAGCAGCGAAAACCCGGACAGGGTTATCTACGAGCAGTACTTC
- | TRBJ1-1 | TRBD1 | TRBV18 | CASSPTTGDTEAFF | TGTGCCAGCTCACCCACTACAGGGGACACTGAAGCTTTCTTT
few | TRBJ2-7 | TRBD2 | TRBV2 | CASTPSGSSYEQYF | TGTGCCAGCACCCCCAGCGGGAGTAGCTACGAGCAGTACTTC
- | TRBJ2-1 | - | TRBV5-6 | CASLIFSQRHSYNEQFF | TGTGCCAGCCTCATTTTTTCCCAGCGGCACTCCTACAATGAGCAGTTCTTC
- | TRBJ2-7 | - | TRBV3-1/TRBV3-2 | CASSQEVGSSYEQYF | TGTGCCAGCAGCCAAGAGGTGGGGAGCTCCTACGAGCAGTACTTC
- | TRBJ1-5 | - | TRBV6-5 | CASIRGGETNQPQHF | TGTGCCAGCATCCGGGGGGGGGAGACCAATCAGCCCCAGCATTTT
- | TRBJ2-1 | TRBD2 | TRBV5-4 | CASTPGLAGFQQFF | TGTGCCAGCACCCCGGGACTAGCGGGATTCCAGCAGTTCTTC
- | TRBJ2-5 | - | TRBV24-1 | CATSDIKQGPRETQYF | TGTGCCACCAGTGATATCAAACAGGGTCCTCGAGAGACCCAGTACTTC
few | TRBJ2-1 | - | TRBV2 | CASSADRYNEQFF | TGTGCCAGCAGTGCGGACAGATACAATGAGCAGTTCTTC
once | TRBJ1-4 | - | TRBV28 | CASSPWTNYLGEKLFF | TGTGCCAGCAGCCCCTGGACAAACTATCTAGGTGAAAAACTGTTTTTT
- | TRBJ2-7 | TRBD2 | TRBV9 | CASSVEGLAGEQYF | TGTGCCAGCAGCGTAGAAGGACTAGCAGGCGAGCAGTACTTC
- | TRBJ2-1 | - | TRBV19 | CASRVGSSPFGEQFF | TGTGCCAGTAGAGTTGGGTCTAGTCCTTTCGGTGAGCAGTTCTTC
- | TRBJ2-3 | TRBD2 | TRBV5-1 | CASSAGTSGNRGTDTQYF | TGCGCCAGCAGCGCCGGGACTAGCGGGAATAGAGGCACAGATACGCAGTATTTT
- | TRBJ2-3 | TRBD1 | TRBV6-5 | CASSQDRGADTQYF | TGTGCCAGCAGCCAAGACAGGGGAGCAGATACGCAGTATTTT
few | TRBJ1-4 | - | TRBV28 | CASSSRALNEKLFF | TGTGCCAGCAGTTCGCGGGCCCTCAATGAAAAACTGTTTTTT
- | TRBJ2-7 | - | TRBV7-2 | CASSLVSGGSYEQYF | TGTGCCAGCAGCTTAGTGTCCGGGGGCTCCTACGAGCAGTACTTC
- | TRBJ2-5 | TRBD2 | TRBV9 | CASSGGGQETQYF | TGTGCCAGCAGCGGGGGGGGCCAAGAGACCCAGTACTTC
- | TRBJ2-3 | TRBD2 | TRBV6-5 | CASSSLAGVVDTQYF | TGTGCCAGCAGTTCGCTAGCGGGAGTCGTAGATACGCAGTATTTT
- | TRBJ2-1 | - | TRBV27 | CASSLSRGEFAYNEQFF | TGTGCCAGCAGTTTGTCTCGCGGGGAATTCGCCTACAATGAGCAGTTCTTC
- | TRBJ2-1 | TRBD1 | TRBV5-8 | CASSPGQGAYNEQFF | TGTGCCAGCAGCCCCGGACAGGGGGCATACAATGAGCAGTTCTTC
- | TRBJ1-1 | TRBD1 | TRBV5-1 | CASSLVTGETEAFF | TGCGCCAGCAGCTTGGTGACAGGGGAGACTGAAGCTTTCTTT
- | TRBJ1-4 | TRBD1 | TRBV19 | CASSMGTGGDEKLFF | TGTGCCAGTAGTATGGGGACAGGGGGTGATGAAAAACTGTTTTTT
few | TRBJ2-1 | TRBD2 | TRBV28 | CASRTTSGSSYNEQFF | TGTGCCAGCAGGACGACTAGCGGGAGCTCCTACAATGAGCAGTTCTTC
- | TRBJ2-1 | TRBD2 | TRBV6-2/TRBV6-3 | CASSYSASGTNEQFF | TGTGCCAGCAGTTACTCGGCTAGCGGGACGAATGAGCAGTTCTTC
- | TRBJ2-1 | - | TRBV9 | CASSVIRDNEQFF | TGTGCCAGCAGCGTAATTCGGGACAATGAGCAGTTCTTC
- | TRBJ2-1 | TRBD1 | TRBV5-6 | CASSPQPGQGAYNEQFF | TGTGCCAGCAGTCCACAGCCGGGACAGGGGGCGTACAATGAGCAGTTCTTC
once | TRBJ2-5 | - | TRBV9 | CASSVGLAETQYF | TGTGCCAGCAGCGTAGGTCTAGCGGAGACCCAGTACTTC
- | TRBJ1-6 | - | TRBV21-1 | CASTGATSYNSPLHF | TGTGCCAGCACAGGGGCGACATCCTATAATTCACCCCTCCACTTT
once | TRBJ1-5 | - | TRBV6-1 | CASSEASDARLASQHF | TGTGCCAGCAGTGAAGCAAGTGATGCCAGACTGGCCTCCCAGCATTTT
- | TRBJ2-7 | - | TRBV18 | CASSPASGRYEQYF | TGTGCCAGCTCACCCGCGAGCGGGCGATACGAGCAGTACTTC
once | TRBJ1-6 | TRBD1 | TRBV27 | CASSRPGTGFSPLHF | TGTGCCAGCAGCCGTCCCGGGACAGGTTTTTCACCCCTCCACTTT
- | TRBJ2-1 | - | TRBV28 | CASSFGLNEQFF | TGTGCCAGCAGTTTTGGGCTCAATGAGCAGTTCTTC